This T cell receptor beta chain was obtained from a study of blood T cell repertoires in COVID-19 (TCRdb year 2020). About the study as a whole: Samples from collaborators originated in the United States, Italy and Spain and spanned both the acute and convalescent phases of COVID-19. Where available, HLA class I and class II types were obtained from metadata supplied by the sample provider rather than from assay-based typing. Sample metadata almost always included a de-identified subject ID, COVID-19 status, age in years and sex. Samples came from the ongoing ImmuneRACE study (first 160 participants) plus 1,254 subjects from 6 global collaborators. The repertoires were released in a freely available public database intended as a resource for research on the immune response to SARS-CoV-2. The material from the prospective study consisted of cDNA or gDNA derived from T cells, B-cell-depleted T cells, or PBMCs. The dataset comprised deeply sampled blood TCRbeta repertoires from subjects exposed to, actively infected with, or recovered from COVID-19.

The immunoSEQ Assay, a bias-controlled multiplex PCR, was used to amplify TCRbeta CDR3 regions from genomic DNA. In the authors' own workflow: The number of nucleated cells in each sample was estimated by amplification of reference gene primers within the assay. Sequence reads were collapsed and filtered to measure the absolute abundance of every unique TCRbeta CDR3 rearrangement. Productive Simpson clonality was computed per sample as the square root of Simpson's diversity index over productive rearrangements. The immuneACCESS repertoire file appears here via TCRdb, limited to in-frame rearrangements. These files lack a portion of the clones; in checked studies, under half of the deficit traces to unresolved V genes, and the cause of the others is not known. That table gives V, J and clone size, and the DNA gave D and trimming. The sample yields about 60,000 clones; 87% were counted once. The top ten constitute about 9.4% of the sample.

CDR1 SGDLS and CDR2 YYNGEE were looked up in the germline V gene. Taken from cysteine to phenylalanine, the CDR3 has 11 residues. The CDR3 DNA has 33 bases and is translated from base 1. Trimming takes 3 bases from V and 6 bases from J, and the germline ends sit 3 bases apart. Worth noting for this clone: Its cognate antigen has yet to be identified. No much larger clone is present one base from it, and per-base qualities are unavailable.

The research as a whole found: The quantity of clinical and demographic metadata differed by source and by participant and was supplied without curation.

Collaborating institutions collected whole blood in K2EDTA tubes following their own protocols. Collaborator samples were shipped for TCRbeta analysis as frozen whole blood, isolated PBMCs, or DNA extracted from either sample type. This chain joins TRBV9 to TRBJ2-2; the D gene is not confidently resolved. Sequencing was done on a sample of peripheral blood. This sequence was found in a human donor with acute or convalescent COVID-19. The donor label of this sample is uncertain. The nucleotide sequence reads TGTGCCAGCAGCGACTCCGGGGAGCTGTTTTTT. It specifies CASSDSGELFF.